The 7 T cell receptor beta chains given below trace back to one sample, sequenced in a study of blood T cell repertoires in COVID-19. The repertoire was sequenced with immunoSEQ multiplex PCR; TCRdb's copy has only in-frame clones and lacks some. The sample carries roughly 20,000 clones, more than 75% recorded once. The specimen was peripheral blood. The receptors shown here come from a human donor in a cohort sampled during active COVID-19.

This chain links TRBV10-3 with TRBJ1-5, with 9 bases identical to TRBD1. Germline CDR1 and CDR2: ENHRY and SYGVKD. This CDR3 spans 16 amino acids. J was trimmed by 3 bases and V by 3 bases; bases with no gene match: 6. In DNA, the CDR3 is TGTGCCATCAGTGAAGACAGGGGGTCGAACAATCAGCCCCAGCATTTT. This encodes CAISEDRGSNNQPQHF.

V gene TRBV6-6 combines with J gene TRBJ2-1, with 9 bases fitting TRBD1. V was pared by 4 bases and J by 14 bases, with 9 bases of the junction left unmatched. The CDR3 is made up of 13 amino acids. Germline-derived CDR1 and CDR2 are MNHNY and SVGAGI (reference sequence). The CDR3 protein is CASSLAQGAVKFF. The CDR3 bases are TGTGCCAGCAGTTTGGCACAGGGGGCGGTGAAGTTCTTC.

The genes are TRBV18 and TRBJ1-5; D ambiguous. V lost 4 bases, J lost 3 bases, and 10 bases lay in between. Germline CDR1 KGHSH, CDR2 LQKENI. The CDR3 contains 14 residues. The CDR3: CASSHGPFNQPQHF. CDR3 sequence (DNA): TGTGCCAGCTCACATGGGCCGTTCAATCAGCCCCAGCATTTT.

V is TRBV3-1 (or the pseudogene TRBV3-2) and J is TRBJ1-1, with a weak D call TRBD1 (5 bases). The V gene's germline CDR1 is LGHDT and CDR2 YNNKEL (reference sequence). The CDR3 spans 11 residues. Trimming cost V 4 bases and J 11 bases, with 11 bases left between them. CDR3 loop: CASSPGGVAFF. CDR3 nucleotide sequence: TGTGCCAGCAGCCCGGGGGGGGTTGCTTTCTTT.

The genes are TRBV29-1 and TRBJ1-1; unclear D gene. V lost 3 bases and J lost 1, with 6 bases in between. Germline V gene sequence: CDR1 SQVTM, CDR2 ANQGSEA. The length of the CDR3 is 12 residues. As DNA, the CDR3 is TGCAGCGTTGACCAGGCGAACACTGAAGCTTTCTTT. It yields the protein CSVDQANTEAFF.

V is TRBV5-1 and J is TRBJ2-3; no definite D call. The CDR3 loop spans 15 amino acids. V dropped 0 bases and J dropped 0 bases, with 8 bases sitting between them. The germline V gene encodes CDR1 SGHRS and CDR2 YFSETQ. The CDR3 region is CASSLDFYSTDTQYF. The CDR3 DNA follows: TGCGCCAGCAGCTTGGACTTCTACAGCACAGATACGCAGTATTTT.

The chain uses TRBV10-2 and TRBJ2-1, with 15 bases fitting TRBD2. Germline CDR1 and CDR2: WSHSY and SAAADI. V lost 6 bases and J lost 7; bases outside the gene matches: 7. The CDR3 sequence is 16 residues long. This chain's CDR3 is CASRAQGLAGGNEQFF. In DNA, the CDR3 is TGCGCCAGCAGAGCGCAGGGACTAGCGGGAGGTAATGAGCAGTTCTTC.